This T cell receptor beta chain originates from a study of glioma-infiltrating T cells after dendritic cell vaccination. Profiling relied on immunoSEQ multiplex PCR, and the TCRdb table lists in-frame clones only, not all of them. The sample lists tens of thousands of clones, 87% occurring once. Time point described: after dendritic cell vaccination, including at tumor progression/relapse. V lost 4 bases to trimming and J lost 4 bases, with 15 bases between them. Germline CDR1 reads SGHRS; CDR2 reads YFSETQ. This CDR3 has 14 residues. Source: blood, taken after dendritic cell vaccination. The source is a human donor with glioblastoma. The V and J genes are TRBV5-1 and TRBJ2-7; TRBD1 might be the D (6 bases). The CDR3 bases are TGCGCCAGCAGCCCGACAGGTTACTCATACGAGCAGTACTTC. Translated: CASSPTGYSYEQYF.